The 3 T cell receptor beta chains below come from one sample, sequenced in a study of T-cell reconstitution after alpha-beta-depleted transplantation in children. The library targeted TCRbeta and was prepared with unique molecular identifiers. TCRdb reprocessed the PCR reads via MiXCR and lists one record per CDR3 protein. Of hundreds of thousands of distinct CDR3 sequences in the sample, under 20% were seen once. The input for sequencing was PBMCs, mostly from graft donor cells, taken 360 days after TCRalphabeta/CD19-depleted stem cell transplant. Receptor source: a male patient between 2 and 10 years old who had a stem cell transplant for acute lymphoblastic leukemia, so the T cells may come from the graft donor.

Concerning this clonotype: One junction end does not reproduce the germline sequence, and a read error may be involved. The chain has TRBV4-2 and TRBJ2-5; D gene ambiguous. Germline V lookup: CDR1 LGHNA, CDR2 YNFKEQ. This CDR3 is built from 14 residues. The CDR3, as DNA: TGTGCCATCAGCCCCGGGCTCCAACACGAGACCCAGTACTTC. Its translation is CAISPGLQHETQYF.

The CDR3 coding sequence is TGTGCTAGTGGTCTGAGACTTCGGGGGCTGAGGTTCCCTGAAGCTTTCTTT. Its protein is CASGLRLRGLRFPEAFF. The chain couples TRBV12-5 to TRBJ1-1, with TRBD1 as a possible D gene (6 bases). The ends were cut back, 5 bases at V and 6 bases at J, with 25 bases in the middle. Looked up from germline, CDR1 is LGHNT and CDR2 is FRNRAP. This CDR3 region has 17 residues.

This clonotype was counted a few times. The chain uses TRBV29-1 and TRBJ2-5; D is undetermined. The germline gives CDR1 SQVTM, CDR2 ANQGSEA. Trimming pared 5 bases from V and 2 bases from J, leaving 9 bases between. The CDR3 spans 12 residues. CDR3 region: CSVWLGQETQYF. In DNA, the CDR3 is TGCAGCGTTTGGCTAGGGCAAGAGACCCAGTACTTC.